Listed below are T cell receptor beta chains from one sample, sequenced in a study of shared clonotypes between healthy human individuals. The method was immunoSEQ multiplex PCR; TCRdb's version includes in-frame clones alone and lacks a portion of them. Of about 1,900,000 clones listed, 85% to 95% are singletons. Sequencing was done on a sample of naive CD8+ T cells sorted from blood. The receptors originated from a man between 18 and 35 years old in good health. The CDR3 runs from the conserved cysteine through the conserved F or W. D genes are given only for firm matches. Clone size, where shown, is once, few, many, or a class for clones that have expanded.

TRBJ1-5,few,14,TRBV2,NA,CASSVKPDNQPQHF,TGTGCCAGCAGTGTTAAGCCCGACAATCAGCCCCAGCATTTT
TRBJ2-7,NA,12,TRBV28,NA,CASRLDSYEQYF,TGTGCCAGCAGACTAGACAGCTACGAGCAGTACTTC
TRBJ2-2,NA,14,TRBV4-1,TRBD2,CASSQVGEGGELFF,TGCGCCAGCAGCCAAGTTGGGGAGGGAGGGGAGCTGTTTTTT
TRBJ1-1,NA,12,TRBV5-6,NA,CASSSYYTEAFF,TGTGCCAGCAGTTCGTATTATACTGAAGCTTTCTTT
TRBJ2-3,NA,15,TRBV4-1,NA,CASSQELGSTDTQYF,TGCGCCAGCAGCCAAGAACTGGGCAGCACAGATACGCAGTATTTT
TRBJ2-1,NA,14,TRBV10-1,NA,CASSQSSSYNEQFF,TGCGCCAGCAGTCAGAGCTCTTCCTACAATGAGCAGTTCTTC
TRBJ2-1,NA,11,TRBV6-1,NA,CASSEGVSLFF,TGTGCCAGCAGTGAAGGAGTCAGTCTGTTCTTC
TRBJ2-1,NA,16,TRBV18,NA,CASSPPAGANYNEQFF,TGTGCCAGCTCACCCCCGGCGGGGGCTAACTACAATGAGCAGTTCTTC
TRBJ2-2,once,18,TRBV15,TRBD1,CATSHTGQGAGGTGELFF,TGTGCCACCAGCCATACGGGACAGGGGGCAGGTGGTACCGGGGAGCTGTTTTTT
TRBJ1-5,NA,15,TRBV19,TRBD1,CASSLTGQGNQPQHF,TGTGCCAGTAGTCTCACGGGACAGGGGAATCAGCCCCAGCATTTT
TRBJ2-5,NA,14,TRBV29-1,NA,CSVVTKGQEETQYF,TGCAGCGTTGTCACGAAGGGGCAGGAAGAGACCCAGTACTTC
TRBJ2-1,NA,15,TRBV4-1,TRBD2,CASSAVSGSWNEQFF,TGCGCCAGCAGCGCTGTCAGCGGGAGCTGGAATGAGCAGTTCTTC
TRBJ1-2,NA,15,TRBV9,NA,CASSVGAGATYGYTF,TGTGCCAGCAGCGTAGGGGCAGGGGCCACCTATGGCTACACCTTC
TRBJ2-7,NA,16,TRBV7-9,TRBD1,CATSQLDRAPVYEQYF,TGTGCCACTTCCCAGTTAGACAGGGCTCCCGTTTACGAGCAGTACTTC
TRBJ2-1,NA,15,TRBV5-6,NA,CASSSDSRNYNEQFF,TGTGCCAGCAGCTCCGACAGTAGAAACTACAATGAGCAGTTCTTC
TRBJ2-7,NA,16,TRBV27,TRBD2,CASSFLAGVSSYEQYF,TGTGCCAGCAGTTTTTTAGCGGGAGTCAGCTCCTACGAGCAGTACTTC
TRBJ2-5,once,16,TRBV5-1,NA,CASSLDRGAPQETQYF,TGCGCCAGCAGCTTGGATCGGGGGGCCCCCCAAGAGACCCAGTACTTC
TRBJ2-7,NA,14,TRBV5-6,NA,CASSLSLSSYEQYF,TGTGCCAGCAGCTTGAGCCTATCCTCCTACGAGCAGTACTTC
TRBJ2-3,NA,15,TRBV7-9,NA,CASSSETTSTDTQYF,TGTGCCAGCAGCTCGGAAACCACTAGCACAGATACGCAGTATTTT
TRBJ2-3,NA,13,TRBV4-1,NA,CASSPTGSDTQYF,TGCGCCAGCAGCCCAACCGGTAGCGATACGCAGTATTTT
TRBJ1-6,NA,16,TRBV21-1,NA,CASSKVITGVGSPLHF,TGTGCCAGCAGCAAAGTCATTACAGGGGTGGGTTCACCCCTCCACTTT
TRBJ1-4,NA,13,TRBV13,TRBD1,CASRQGQGEKLFF,TGTGCCAGCCGACAGGGGCAAGGTGAAAAACTGTTTTTT
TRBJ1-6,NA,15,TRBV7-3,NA,CASSLEGSYNSPLHF,TGTGCCAGCAGCTTAGAGGGCTCCTATAATTCACCCCTCCACTTT
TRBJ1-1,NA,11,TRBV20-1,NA,CSAREGVLAFF,TGCAGTGCTAGAGAGGGGGTTCTAGCTTTCTTT
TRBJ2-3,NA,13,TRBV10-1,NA,CASSESLTDTQYF,TGCGCCAGCAGTGAGTCCCTCACAGATACGCAGTATTTT
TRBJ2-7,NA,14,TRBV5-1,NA,CASSFRGSSYEQYF,TGCGCCAGCAGCTTTAGGGGGAGCTCCTACGAGCAGTACTTC
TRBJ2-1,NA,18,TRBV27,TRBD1,CASSLSGWTGMNYNEQFF,TGTGCCAGCAGTTTATCGGGGTGGACAGGGATGAACTACAATGAGCAGTTCTTC
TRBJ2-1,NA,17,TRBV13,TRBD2,CASSLLAAGGPINEQFF,TGTGCCAGCAGCTTACTCGCAGCGGGGGGGCCAATCAATGAGCAGTTCTTC
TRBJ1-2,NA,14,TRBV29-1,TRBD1,CSVGTGASSYGYTF,TGCAGCGTGGGGACAGGGGCATCTTCCTATGGCTACACCTTC
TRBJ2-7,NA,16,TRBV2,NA,CASSASYRENSYEQYF,TGTGCCAGCAGTGCATCTTACAGGGAAAACTCCTACGAGCAGTACTTC
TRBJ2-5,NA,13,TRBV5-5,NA,CASITGHPETQYF,TGTGCCAGCATTACGGGACATCCAGAGACCCAGTACTTC
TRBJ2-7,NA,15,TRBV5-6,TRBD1,CASSPLTGNTYEQYF,TGTGCCAGCAGCCCCTTGACAGGGAATACCTACGAGCAGTACTTC
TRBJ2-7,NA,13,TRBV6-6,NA,CASRADIYYEQYF,TGTGCCAGCAGAGCGGACATTTACTACGAGCAGTACTTC
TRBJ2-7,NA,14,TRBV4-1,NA,CASSQVEGSYEQYF,TGCGCCAGCAGCCAAGTAGAGGGCTCCTACGAGCAGTACTTC
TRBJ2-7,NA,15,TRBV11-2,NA,CASTKEGHTSYEQYF,TGTGCCAGCACCAAAGAGGGACATACCTCCTACGAGCAGTACTTC
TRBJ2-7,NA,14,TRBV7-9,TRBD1,CASSTAGTVSEQYF,TGTGCCAGCAGCACCGCCGGGACAGTTTCCGAGCAGTACTTC
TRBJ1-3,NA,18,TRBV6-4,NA,CASSGEMITGKGGNTIYF,TGTGCCAGCAGTGGGGAAATGATTACAGGGAAAGGTGGAAACACCATATATTTT
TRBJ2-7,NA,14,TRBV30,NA,CAWSDRGGGYEQYF,TGTGCCTGGAGTGACAGGGGCGGGGGATACGAGCAGTACTTC
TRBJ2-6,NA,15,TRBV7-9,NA,CASSLSGSGANVLTF,TGTGCCAGCAGCTTAAGCGGATCTGGGGCCAACGTCCTGACTTTC
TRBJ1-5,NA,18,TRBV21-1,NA,CASSKAHSLGVTNQPQHF,TGTGCCAGCAGCAAAGCGCATAGTTTGGGGGTAACGAATCAGCCCCAGCATTTT
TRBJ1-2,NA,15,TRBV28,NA,CASTTFDSLFYGYTF,TGTGCCAGCACTACCTTCGACAGTCTCTTCTATGGCTACACCTTC
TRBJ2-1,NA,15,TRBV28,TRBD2,CASSLSLAGGIEQFF,TGTGCCAGCAGTTTATCCCTAGCGGGGGGGATTGAGCAGTTCTTC
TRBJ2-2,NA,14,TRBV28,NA,CASSPRDTTGELFF,TGTGCCAGCAGTCCCCGGGACACGACCGGGGAGCTGTTTTTT
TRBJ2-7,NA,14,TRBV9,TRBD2,CASTPVSGGDEQYF,TGTGCCAGCACCCCAGTAAGCGGGGGCGACGAGCAGTACTTC
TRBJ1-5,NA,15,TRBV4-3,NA,CASSQDGDSNQPQHF,TGCGCCAGCAGCCAAGATGGGGACAGCAATCAGCCCCAGCATTTT
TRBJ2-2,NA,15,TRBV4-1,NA,CASSRPSENAGELFF,TGCGCCAGCAGCCGGCCGAGCGAGAACGCCGGGGAGCTGTTTTTT
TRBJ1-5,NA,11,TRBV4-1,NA,CASSQDQPQHF,TGCGCCAGCAGCCAAGATCAGCCCCAGCATTTT
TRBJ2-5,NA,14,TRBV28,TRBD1,CASGPGQYQETQYF,TGTGCCAGCGGACCGGGACAGTACCAAGAGACCCAGTACTTC
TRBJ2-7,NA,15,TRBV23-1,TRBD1,CASSQTGQGFYEQYF,TGCGCCAGCAGTCAGACGGGACAGGGTTTCTACGAGCAGTACTTC
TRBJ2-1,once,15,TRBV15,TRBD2,CATSVSGGAYNEQFF,TGTGCCACCAGCGTAAGCGGGGGGGCCTACAATGAGCAGTTCTTC
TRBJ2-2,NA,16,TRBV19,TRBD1,CASSQGDRGRTGELFF,TGTGCCAGTAGTCAAGGAGACAGGGGTCGAACCGGGGAGCTGTTTTTT
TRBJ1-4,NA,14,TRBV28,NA,CASSPRGQDEKLFF,TGTGCCAGCAGTCCGCGGGGGCAGGATGAAAAACTGTTTTTT
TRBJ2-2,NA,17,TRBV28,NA,CASSLLTLSEIPGELFF,TGTGCCAGCAGTTTATTGACGTTGTCGGAAATACCTGGGGAGCTGTTTTTT
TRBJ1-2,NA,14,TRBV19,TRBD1,CASSITGGTYGYTF,TGTGCCAGTAGTATCACAGGGGGGACCTATGGCTACACCTTC
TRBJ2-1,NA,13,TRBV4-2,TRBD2,CASSRDYYNEQFF,TGTGCCAGCAGCCGGGACTACTACAATGAGCAGTTCTTC
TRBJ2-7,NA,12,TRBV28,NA,CASQEGTYEQYF,TGTGCCAGCCAAGAGGGCACCTACGAGCAGTACTTC
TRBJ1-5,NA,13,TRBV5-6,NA,CASSLGDGQPQHF,TGTGCCAGCAGCTTGGGGGACGGACAGCCCCAGCATTTT
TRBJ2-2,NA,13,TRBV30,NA,CAWSQQGPGELFF,TGTGCCTGGAGTCAACAGGGTCCCGGGGAGCTGTTTTTT
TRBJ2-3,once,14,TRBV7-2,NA,CASSLTSGTDTQYF,TGTGCCAGCAGCTTAACTAGTGGCACAGATACGCAGTATTTT
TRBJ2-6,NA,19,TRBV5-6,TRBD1,CASSLIRIDRGSGANVLTF,TGTGCCAGCAGCCTCATTCGTATTGACAGGGGATCTGGGGCCAACGTCCTGACTTTC